These T cell receptor beta chains were read from a single sample in a study of blood T cell repertoires in COVID-19. Measured with immunoSEQ multiplex PCR; TCRdb has only the in-frame clones, and not every one. The repertoire includes under 90,000 clones, around 90% of them detected once, and about 3.4% sits in the top ten. Source material: peripheral blood. Every receptor here comes from a woman aged 45-65 years with COVID-19, enrolled during active disease. Both conserved end residues are part of each CDR3. D genes are given only for firm matches. Only part of the rows carry a size: once, few, many, or a class if the clone is expanded.

CDR3 length	V gene	clone size	J gene	D gene	CDR3 protein	CDR3 DNA
19	TRBV7-9	once	TRBJ2-4	NA	CASSRTVPRGNEAKNIQYF	TGTGCCAGCAGCCGGACAGTACCTAGGGGGAATGAAGCCAAAAACATTCAGTACTTC
13	TRBV10-3	NA	TRBJ1-6	NA	CATGGGDYSPLHF	TGTGCCACGGGGGGAGGGGATTATTCACCCCTCCACTTT
13	TRBV5-1	NA	TRBJ2-1	TRBD1	CASSRQGRDEQFF	TGCGCCAGCAGCCGACAGGGTAGGGATGAGCAGTTCTTC
14	TRBV5-6	NA	TRBJ2-7	NA	CASSPGRRGYEQYF	TGTGCCAGCAGCCCGGGACGGAGGGGTTACGAGCAGTACTTC
17	TRBV15	NA	TRBJ2-7	NA	CATSSLTYRLEWLFRYF	TGTGCCACCAGCAGCCTTACCTATCGACTAGAATGGTTGTTTAGGTACTTC
15	TRBV6-1	NA	TRBJ2-1	NA	CASSEAGRGENEQFF	TGTGCCAGCAGTGAAGCGGGGAGGGGGGAAAATGAGCAGTTCTTC
17	TRBV7-9	NA	TRBJ2-4	NA	CASSLARGLVAKNIQYF	TGTGCCAGCAGCTTAGCGCGGGGACTGGTAGCCAAAAACATTCAGTACTTC
15	TRBV5-6	NA	TRBJ2-2	TRBD2	CASTLTSGYTGELFF	TGTGCCAGCACCTTGACTAGCGGTTACACCGGGGAGCTGTTTTTT
14	TRBV24-1	once	TRBJ2-1	TRBD1	CATSSSGTANEQFF	TGTGCCACCAGCTCATCCGGGACAGCAAATGAGCAGTTCTTC
17	TRBV14	NA	TRBJ1-2	TRBD1	CASSQDGGTGNIYGYTF	TGTGCCAGCAGCCAAGATGGCGGGACAGGGAATATCTATGGCTACACCTTC
13	TRBV2	NA	TRBJ1-5	NA	CVSQYGGNQPQHF	TGTGTCTCCCAATACGGGGGAAATCAGCCCCAGCATTTT
13	TRBV2	NA	TRBJ1-2	NA	CASSPGLDYGYTF	TGTGCCAGCAGTCCAGGGCTAGACTATGGCTACACCTTC
16	TRBV7-2	NA	TRBJ2-3	NA	CASSLDLGGMTDAQYF	TGTGCCAGCAGCTTAGATTTAGGCGGGATGACAGATGCGCAGTATTTT